The 24 T cell receptor beta chains presented below share a single source sample, sequenced in a study of shared clonotypes between healthy human individuals (dated by TCRdb to 2020 to 2022). Library creation used the immunoSEQ multiplex PCR assay. TCRdb took this table from immuneACCESS and kept in-frame rearrangements with V and J called. Such tables lack part of the clones; where checked against another copy, unresolved V genes explain under half of the gap, and the rest is unexplained. The sample data list about 2.4 million clones, and roughly nine tenths of these were observed just once. The top ten constitute more than 0.12% of the sample. The sequenced sample consisted of naive CD4+ T cells sorted from blood. What this sample's cell subset or site label stands for: CD45RA+ positively selected. The receptor source for this set is a young man in good health.

The V and J genes are TRBV29-1 and TRBJ2-7, with 8 nucleotides matching TRBD1. Trimming removed 8 bases from V and 2 bases from J; junction bases left unmatched: 11. Germline V gene data show CDR1 as SQVTM and CDR2 as ANQGSEA. This CDR3 has 14 amino acids. DNA of the CDR3: TGCAGCTTTATCACCGGGACAGGTGCCTACGAGCAGTACTTC. Residues: CSFITGTGAYEQYF.

J is TRBJ2-7 and V is TRBV28, with unresolved D. CDR1 and CDR2 from the germline V gene are MDHEN and SYDVKM. Trimming removed 6 bases at V and 1 base at J, with 16 bases between. This CDR3 spans 15 amino acids. This CDR3 is CASSPTVSDSYEQYF. The DNA for the CDR3 is TGTGCCAGCAGCCCTACGGTTAGTGATTCCTACGAGCAGTACTTC.

The chain carries TRBV6-5 and TRBJ2-5; TRBD2 matches at 7 bases. The V gene's germline CDR1 is MNHEY and CDR2 SVGAGI. With V trimmed by 2 bases and J by 4 bases, 4 bases remained unmatched. The CDR3 is 14 amino acids. In DNA, the CDR3 is TGTGCCAGCAGTTACGATAGGACTAGAGAGACCCAGTACTTC. Its protein product is CASSYDRTRETQYF.

As concerns this clone: Other DNA sequences from this sample encode an identical CDR3 as well. The J gene is TRBJ1-5, the V gene TRBV6-1; 7 bases agree with TRBD1. V shed 4 bases, J shed 2 bases, and the junction held 2 bases outside the gene matches. Germline V gene sequence: CDR1 MNHNS, CDR2 SASEGT. The CDR3 length is 14 residues. The CDR3 protein is CASSVTGGNQPQHF. In DNA form, the CDR3 reads TGTGCCAGCAGTGTAACAGGGGGCAATCAGCCCCAGCATTTT.

V is TRBV5-1 and J is TRBJ1-4, with a weak D call TRBD1 (5 bases). Trimming removed 6 bases from V and 7 bases from J, with 19 bases in between. Looked up from germline, CDR1 is SGHRS and CDR2 is YFSETQ. There are 15 residues in the CDR3. CDR3 protein: CASKVTGAGGEKLFF. The DNA of the CDR3 is TGCGCCAGCAAAGTTACAGGAGCAGGTGGTGAAAAACTGTTTTTT.

Points on this clone: Other nucleotide sequences in the sample specify the same CDR3. The chain recombines TRBV18 with TRBJ2-7; 7 bases fit TRBD1. Germline CDR1 is KGHSH and CDR2 is LQKENI. The CDR3 sequence is 14 residues long. Germline trimming cut 0 bases from V and 3 bases from J; bases unmatched to any gene: 2. In nucleotides, the CDR3 is TGTGCCAGCTCACCACCGGGACAGATCTACGAGCAGTACTTC. Amino acid sequence: CASSPPGQIYEQYF.

This chain joins TRBV5-1 and TRBJ1-1; 9 nucleotides line up with TRBD1. The CDR3 is made up of 13 amino acids. Germline V lookup: CDR1 SGHRS, CDR2 YFSETQ. Trimming removed 4 bases from V and 11 bases from J; junction bases left unmatched: 9. The CDR3 loop is CASSIGTGFDAFF. In nucleotides, the CDR3 is TGCGCCAGCAGCATCGGGACAGGGTTTGATGCTTTCTTT. Full variable domain (rest looked up from reference TRBV5-1 and TRBJ1-1): KAGVTQTPRYLIKTRGQQVTLSCSPISGHRSVSWYQQTPGQGLQFLFEYFSETQRNKGNFPGRFSGRQFSNSRSEMNVSTLELGDSALYLCASSIGTGFDAFFGQGTRLTVV.

This clone appeared once. The chain has TRBV30 and TRBJ1-1; D ambiguous. CDR3 length: 11 amino acids. Germline V gene lookup returns CDR1 GTSNPN and CDR2 SVGIG (reference sequence). V lost 4 bases and J lost 7, with 10 bases in between. CDR3 sequence: CAWIRRDEAFF. The DNA for the CDR3 is TGTGCCTGGATAAGAAGGGATGAAGCTTTCTTT.

V is TRBV2 and J is TRBJ2-4; 8 nucleotides align to TRBD1. The CDR3 loop spans 13 amino acids. Per germline, CDR1 SNHLY and CDR2 FYNNEI. V shed 4 bases and J 6 bases; nucleotides not matched to a gene: 2. The CDR3, as DNA: TGTGCCAGCAGTGCAACAGGGGGAAACATTCAGTACTTC. This encodes CASSATGGNIQYF. The full variable domain, with the rest looked up from reference TRBV2 and TRBJ2-4, is EPEVTQTPSHQVTQMGQEVILRCVPISNHLYFYWYRQILGQKVEFLVSFYNNEISEKSEIFDDQFSVERPDGSNFTLKIRSTKLEDSAMYFCASSATGGNIQYFGAGTRLSVL.

This chain joins TRBV5-1 and TRBJ2-7; 8 nucleotides agree with TRBD1. This CDR3 is built from 16 residues. The V gene's germline CDR1 is SGHRS and CDR2 YFSETQ. Trimming took 0 bases from V and 6 from J; bases not matched to a gene: 11. The CDR3 loop reads CASSLVEGTGLGEQYF. Written as DNA, the CDR3 is TGCGCCAGCAGCTTGGTTGAGGGGACAGGTCTTGGCGAGCAGTACTTC.

About this clone itself: The same CDR3 is also encoded by other DNA sequences in this sample. The chain is built from TRBV19 and TRBJ2-1; no firm D call. CDR3 length equals 11 residues. CDR1 LNHDA and CDR2 SQIVND come from the germline V gene (reference sequence). Trimming shortened V by 3 bases and J by 9 bases, and 6 bases separated the two germline ends. The CDR3 sequence is CASSIKREQFF. The CDR3 DNA follows: TGTGCCAGTAGTATTAAGCGTGAGCAGTTCTTC.

This clone has only a few counts. The gene calls are TRBV2 and TRBJ2-2; D is undetermined. CDR1 is SNHLY and CDR2 is FYNNEI in the germline V gene. V dropped 6 bases and J dropped 2 bases, with 7 bases sitting between them. The CDR3 consists of 13 residues. This CDR3 is CASRNSNTGELFF. Written as DNA, the CDR3 is TGTGCCAGCAGGAACAGCAACACCGGGGAGCTGTTTTTT. The whole variable domain, filled in from reference TRBV2 and TRBJ2-2, reads EPEVTQTPSHQVTQMGQEVILRCVPISNHLYFYWYRQILGQKVEFLVSFYNNEISEKSEIFDDQFSVERPDGSNFTLKIRSTKLEDSAMYFCASRNSNTGELFFGEGSRLTVL.

The V call is TRBV5-1, the J call TRBJ2-1; TRBD2 aligns across 8 bases. The CDR3 loop spans 16 amino acids. The germline V gene has CDR1 SGHRS and CDR2 YFSETQ. With V trimmed by 0 bases and J by 6 bases, 8 bases remained unmatched. CDR3 bases: TGCGCCAGCAGCTTGGCCGGAGCGGGGGCGAGCAATGAGCAGTTCTTC. Translation gives CASSLAGAGASNEQFF.

The V call is TRBV5-1, the J call TRBJ2-1, with D possibly TRBD2 on 6 matching bases. The V gene's germline CDR1 is SGHRS and CDR2 YFSETQ. V was trimmed by 4 bases and J by 6 bases, leaving 14 bases between them. The CDR3 has 14 residues. The CDR3 loop reads CASSPGGTLNEQFF. DNA for the CDR3: TGCGCCAGCAGCCCCGGAGGGACTCTCAATGAGCAGTTCTTC.

The chain recombines TRBV10-2 with TRBJ1-2; 8 bases line up with TRBD1. The CDR3 sequence is 15 residues long. Trimming cost V 11 bases and J 1 base; bases outside gene matches: 12. Germline CDR1 is WSHSY and CDR2 is SAAADI. The CDR3 loop reads CAPRAGTGDNYGYTF. DNA for the CDR3: TGCGCCCCACGAGCCGGGACAGGAGATAACTATGGCTACACCTTC.

The V gene is TRBV7-2, the J gene TRBJ2-3; no clear D. The V end was cut by 4 bases, the J end by 9 bases, with 17 bases between. The CDR3 runs 14 residues. Germline loops: CDR1 SGHTA, CDR2 FQGNSA. The CDR3 here is CASSSLVQISTQYF. In DNA, the CDR3 is TGTGCCAGCAGCTCCCTAGTTCAAATATCGACGCAGTATTTT.

The chain is built from TRBV28 and TRBJ2-1; tentative D call: TRBD2 (6 bases). V was trimmed by 6 bases and J by 0 bases, leaving 18 bases between them. CDR3 length: 17 amino acids. Germline assignment: CDR1 MDHEN and CDR2 SYDVKM. CDR3 sequence: CASSASGLPSSYNEQFF. CDR3 coding DNA: TGTGCCAGCAGCGCTTCGGGACTCCCAAGCTCCTACAATGAGCAGTTCTTC.

The V and J genes are TRBV18 and TRBJ2-7; 14 bases agree with TRBD2. Germline V gives CDR1 KGHSH, CDR2 LQKENI. CDR3 length: 17 amino acids. Trimming cost V 1 base and J 0 bases; bases outside gene matches: 2. The CDR3 DNA follows: TGTGCCAGCTCACCACTCGGGACTAGCGGGAGCTCCTACGAGCAGTACTTC. Its translation: CASSPLGTSGSSYEQYF.

The rearrangement uses TRBV18 and TRBJ1-1; no clear D gene. Per the germline V gene, CDR1 is KGHSH and CDR2 is LQKENI. The CDR3 is 14 residues long. V gave up 4 bases and J gave up 1 base, with 10 bases separating them. The CDR3 spells CASSLPPGNTEAFF. For the CDR3, the DNA is TGTGCCAGCTCACTCCCGCCGGGGAACACTGAAGCTTTCTTT.

V is TRBV10-2 and J is TRBJ2-5, with D perhaps matching TRBD1 (5 bases). Germline V gene sequence: CDR1 WSHSY, CDR2 SAAADI. V lost 6 bases, J lost 1 base, and 9 bases lay in between. The CDR3 is 13 amino acids. The CDR3 DNA reads TGCGCCAGCAGACGACAGATCCAAGAGACCCAGTACTTC. As protein: CASRRQIQETQYF.

The chain combines TRBV28 with TRBJ2-2, with D maybe TRBD1 (5 bases). Trimming pared 4 bases from V and 4 bases from J, leaving 16 bases between. Germline-derived CDR1 and CDR2 are MDHEN and SYDVKM. This CDR3 spans 16 amino acids. CDR3 amino acids: CASSSGQLLGTGELFF. The CDR3 DNA reads as TGTGCCAGCAGTTCCGGACAACTCCTTGGCACCGGGGAGCTGTTTTTT.

This chain joins TRBV5-6 and TRBJ1-3; 7 bases are a match to TRBD1. The CDR3 totals 17 residues. Trimming took 4 bases from V and 1 from J; bases not matched to a gene: 11. Germline CDR1 reads SGHDT; CDR2 reads YYEEEE. CDR3 loop: CASSLPGTEYSGNTIYF. The DNA for the CDR3 is TGTGCCAGCAGCCTTCCCGGGACAGAGTATTCTGGAAACACCATATATTTT.

This clone has only one observation. V gene TRBV13 combines with J gene TRBJ1-3; TRBD1 matches 11 bases. V was clipped by 3 bases and J by 5 bases; unmatched bases: 6. Germline lookup yields CDR1 PRHDT and CDR2 FYEKMQ (reference sequence). This CDR3 is 16 amino acids long. The CDR3 sequence: CASSFLGQGDRNTIYF. In DNA form, the CDR3 reads TGTGCCAGCAGCTTTTTGGGACAGGGGGATAGAAACACCATATATTTT.

The chain recombines TRBV6-8 with TRBJ1-5, with 7 bases aligning to TRBD1. The CDR3 length is 16 residues. Trimming cost V 2 bases and J 7 bases; bases outside gene matches: 11. Germline loops: CDR1 MNHGY, CDR2 SAAAGT. The DNA for the CDR3 is TGTGCCAGCAGTTACCGCGACAGGGCTTTGGGACAGCCCCAGCATTTT. Translating gives CASSYRDRALGQPQHF.